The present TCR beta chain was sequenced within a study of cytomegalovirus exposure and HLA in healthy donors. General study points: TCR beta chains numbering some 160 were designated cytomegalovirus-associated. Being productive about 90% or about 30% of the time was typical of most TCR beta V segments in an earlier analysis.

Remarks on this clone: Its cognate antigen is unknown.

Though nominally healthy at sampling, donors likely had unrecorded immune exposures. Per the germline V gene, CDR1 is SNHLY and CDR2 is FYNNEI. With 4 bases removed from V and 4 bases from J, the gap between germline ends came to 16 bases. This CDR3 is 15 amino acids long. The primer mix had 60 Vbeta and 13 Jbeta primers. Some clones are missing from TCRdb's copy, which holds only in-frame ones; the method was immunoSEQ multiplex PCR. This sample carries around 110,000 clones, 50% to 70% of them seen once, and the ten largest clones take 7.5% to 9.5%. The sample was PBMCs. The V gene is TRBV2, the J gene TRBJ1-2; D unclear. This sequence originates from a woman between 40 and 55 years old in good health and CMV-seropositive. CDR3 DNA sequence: TGTGCCAGCAGTGCCGCGGCCGGTCTTTCCTATGGCTACACCTTC. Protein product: CASSAAAGLSYGYTF. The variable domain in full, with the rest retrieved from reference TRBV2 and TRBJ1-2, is EPEVTQTPSHQVTQMGQEVILRCVPISNHLYFYWYRQILGQKVEFLVSFYNNEISEKSEIFDDQFSVERPDGSNFTLKIRSTKLEDSAMYFCASSAAAGLSYGYTFGSGTRLTVV.